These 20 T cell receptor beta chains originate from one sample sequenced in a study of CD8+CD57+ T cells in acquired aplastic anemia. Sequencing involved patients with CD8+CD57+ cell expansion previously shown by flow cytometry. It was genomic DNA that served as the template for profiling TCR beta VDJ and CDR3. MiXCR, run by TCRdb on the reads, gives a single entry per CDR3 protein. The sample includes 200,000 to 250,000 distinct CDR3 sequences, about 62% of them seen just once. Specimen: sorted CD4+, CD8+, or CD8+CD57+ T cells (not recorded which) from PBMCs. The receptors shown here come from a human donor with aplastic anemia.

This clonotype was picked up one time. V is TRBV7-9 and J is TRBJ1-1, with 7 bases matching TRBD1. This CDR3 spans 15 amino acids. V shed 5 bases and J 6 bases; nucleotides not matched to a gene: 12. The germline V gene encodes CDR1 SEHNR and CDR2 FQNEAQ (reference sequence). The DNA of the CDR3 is TGTGCCAGCAGCCAAGAGCAGTCAGGGGGTTCTGAAGCTTTCTTT. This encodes CASSQEQSGGSEAFF.

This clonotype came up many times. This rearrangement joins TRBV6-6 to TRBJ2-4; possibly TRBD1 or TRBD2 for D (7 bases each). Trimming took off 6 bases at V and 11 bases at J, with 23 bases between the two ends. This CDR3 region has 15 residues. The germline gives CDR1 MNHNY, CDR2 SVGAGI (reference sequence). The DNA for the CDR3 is TGTGCCAGCAGCCCCGGGGAGGGGGCGTTCGGATTTCAGTACTTC. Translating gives CASSPGEGAFGFQYF.

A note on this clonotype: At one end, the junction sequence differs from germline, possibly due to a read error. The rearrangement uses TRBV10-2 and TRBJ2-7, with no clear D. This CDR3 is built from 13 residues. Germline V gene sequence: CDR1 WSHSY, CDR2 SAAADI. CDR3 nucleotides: TGTGCCAGCAGTGAAGGGAACATGGATAAGCAGTACTTC. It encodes CASSEGNMDKQYF.

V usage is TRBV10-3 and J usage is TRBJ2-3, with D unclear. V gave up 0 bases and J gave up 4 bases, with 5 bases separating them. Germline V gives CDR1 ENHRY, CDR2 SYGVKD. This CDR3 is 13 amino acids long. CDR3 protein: CAISESYSDTQYF. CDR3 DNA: TGTGCCATCAGTGAGTCCTATTCAGATACGCAGTATTTT.

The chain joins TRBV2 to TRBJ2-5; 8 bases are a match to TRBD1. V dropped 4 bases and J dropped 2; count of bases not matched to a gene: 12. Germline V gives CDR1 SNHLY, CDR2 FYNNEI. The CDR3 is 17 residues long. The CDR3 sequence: CASSVGMPWTGQETQYF. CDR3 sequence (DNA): TGTGCCAGCAGTGTGGGGATGCCCTGGACAGGGCAAGAGACCCAGTACTTC.

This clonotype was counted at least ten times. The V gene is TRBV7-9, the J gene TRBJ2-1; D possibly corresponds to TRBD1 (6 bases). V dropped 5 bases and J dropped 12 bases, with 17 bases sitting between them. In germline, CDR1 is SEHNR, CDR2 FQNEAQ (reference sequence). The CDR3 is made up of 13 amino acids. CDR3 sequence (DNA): TGTGCCAGCAGCCCCGCTGACAGGAATAGGCAGTTCTTC. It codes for CASSPADRNRQFF.

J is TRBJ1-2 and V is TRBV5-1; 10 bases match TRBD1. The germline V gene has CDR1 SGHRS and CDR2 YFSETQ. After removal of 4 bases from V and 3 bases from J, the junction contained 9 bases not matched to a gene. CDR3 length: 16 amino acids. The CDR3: CASSPVTGGKDYGYTF. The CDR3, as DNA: TGCGCCAGCAGCCCGGTGACAGGGGGCAAGGACTATGGCTACACCTTC.

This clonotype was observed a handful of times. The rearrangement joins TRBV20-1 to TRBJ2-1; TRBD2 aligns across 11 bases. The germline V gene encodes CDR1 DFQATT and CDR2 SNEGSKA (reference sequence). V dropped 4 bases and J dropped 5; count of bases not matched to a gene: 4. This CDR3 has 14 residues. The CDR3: CSANTGLADNEQFF. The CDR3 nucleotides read TGCAGTGCTAATACGGGACTAGCGGACAATGAGCAGTTCTTC.

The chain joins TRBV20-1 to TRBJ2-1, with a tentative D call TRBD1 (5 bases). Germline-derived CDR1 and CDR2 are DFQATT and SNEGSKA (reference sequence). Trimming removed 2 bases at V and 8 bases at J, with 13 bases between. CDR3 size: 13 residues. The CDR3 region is CSARTYGRDEQFF. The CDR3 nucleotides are TGCAGTGCTAGAACGTACGGCAGGGATGAGCAGTTCTTC.

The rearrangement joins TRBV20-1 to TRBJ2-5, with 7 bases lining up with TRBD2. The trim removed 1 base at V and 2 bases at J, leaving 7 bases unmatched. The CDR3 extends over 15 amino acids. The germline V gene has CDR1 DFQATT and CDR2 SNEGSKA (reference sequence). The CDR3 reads CSARGGGTKQETQYF. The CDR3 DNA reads TGCAGTGCTAGAGGGGGGGGGACTAAACAAGAGACCCAGTACTTC.

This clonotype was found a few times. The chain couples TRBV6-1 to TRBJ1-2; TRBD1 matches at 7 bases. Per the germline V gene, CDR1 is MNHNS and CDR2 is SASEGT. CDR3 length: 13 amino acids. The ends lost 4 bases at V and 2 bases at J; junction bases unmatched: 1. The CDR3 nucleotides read TGTGCCAGCAGTGCGGGACAGAACTATGGCTACACCTTC. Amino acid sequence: CASSAGQNYGYTF.

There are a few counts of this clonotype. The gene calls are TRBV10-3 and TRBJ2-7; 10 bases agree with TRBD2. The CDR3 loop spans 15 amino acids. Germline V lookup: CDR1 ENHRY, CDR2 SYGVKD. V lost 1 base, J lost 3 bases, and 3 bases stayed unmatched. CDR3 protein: CAISEWASGSYEQYF. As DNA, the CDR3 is TGTGCCATCAGTGAGTGGGCTAGCGGGAGCTACGAGCAGTACTTC.

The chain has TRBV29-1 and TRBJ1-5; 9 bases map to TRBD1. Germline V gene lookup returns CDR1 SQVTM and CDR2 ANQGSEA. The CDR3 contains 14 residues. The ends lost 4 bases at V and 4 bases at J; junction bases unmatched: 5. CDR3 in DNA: TGCAGCGTTGCCGGGACAGGGTGGAATCAGCCCCAGCATTTT. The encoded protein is CSVAGTGWNQPQHF.

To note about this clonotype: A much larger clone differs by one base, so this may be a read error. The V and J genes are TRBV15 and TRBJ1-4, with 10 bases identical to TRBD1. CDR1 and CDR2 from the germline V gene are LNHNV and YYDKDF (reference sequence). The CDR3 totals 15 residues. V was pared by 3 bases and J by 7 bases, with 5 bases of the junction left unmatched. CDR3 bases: TGTGCCACCAGCAGCGACAGGGGGCCTAGTGAAAAACTGTTTTTT. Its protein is CATSSDRGPSEKLFF.

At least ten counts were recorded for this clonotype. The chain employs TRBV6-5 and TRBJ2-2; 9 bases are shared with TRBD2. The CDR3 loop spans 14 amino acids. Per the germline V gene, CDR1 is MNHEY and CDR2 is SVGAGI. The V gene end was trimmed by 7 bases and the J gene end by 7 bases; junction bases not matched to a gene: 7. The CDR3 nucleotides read TGTGCCAGCAACGGACTAGCGCCGGGCGGGGAGCTGTTTTTT. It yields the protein CASNGLAPGGELFF.

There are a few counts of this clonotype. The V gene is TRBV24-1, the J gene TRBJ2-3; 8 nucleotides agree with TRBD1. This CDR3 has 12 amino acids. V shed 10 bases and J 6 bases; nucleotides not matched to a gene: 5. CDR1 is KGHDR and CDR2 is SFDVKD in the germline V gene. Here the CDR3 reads CATGQGYDTQYF. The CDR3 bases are TGTGCCACAGGACAGGGATACGATACGCAGTATTTT.

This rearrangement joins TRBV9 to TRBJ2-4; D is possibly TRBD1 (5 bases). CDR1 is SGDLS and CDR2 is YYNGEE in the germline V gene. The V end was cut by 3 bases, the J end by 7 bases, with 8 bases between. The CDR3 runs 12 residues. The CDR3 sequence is CASSGTSNIQYF. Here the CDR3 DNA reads TGTGCCAGCAGCGGGACATCTAACATTCAGTACTTC.

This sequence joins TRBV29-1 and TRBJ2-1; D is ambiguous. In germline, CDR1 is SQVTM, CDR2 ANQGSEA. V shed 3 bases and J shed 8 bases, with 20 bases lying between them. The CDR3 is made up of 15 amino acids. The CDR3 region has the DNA TGCAGCGTTGATCCAACAGTCGTAAATCCCGATGAGCAGTTCTTC. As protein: CSVDPTVVNPDEQFF.

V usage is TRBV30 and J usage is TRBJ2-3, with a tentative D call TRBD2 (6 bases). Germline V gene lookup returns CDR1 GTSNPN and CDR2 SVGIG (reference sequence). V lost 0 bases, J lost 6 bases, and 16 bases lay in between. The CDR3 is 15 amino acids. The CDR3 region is CAWSVGRRGLDTQYF. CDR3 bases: TGTGCCTGGAGTGTGGGGCGGAGGGGCCTGGATACGCAGTATTTT.

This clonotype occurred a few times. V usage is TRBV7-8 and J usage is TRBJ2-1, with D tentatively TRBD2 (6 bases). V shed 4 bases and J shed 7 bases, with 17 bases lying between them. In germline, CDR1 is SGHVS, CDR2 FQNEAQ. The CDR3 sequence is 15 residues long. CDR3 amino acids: CASSWIRDFNNEQFF. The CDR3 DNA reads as TGTGCCAGCAGCTGGATCCGGGACTTTAATAATGAGCAGTTCTTC.